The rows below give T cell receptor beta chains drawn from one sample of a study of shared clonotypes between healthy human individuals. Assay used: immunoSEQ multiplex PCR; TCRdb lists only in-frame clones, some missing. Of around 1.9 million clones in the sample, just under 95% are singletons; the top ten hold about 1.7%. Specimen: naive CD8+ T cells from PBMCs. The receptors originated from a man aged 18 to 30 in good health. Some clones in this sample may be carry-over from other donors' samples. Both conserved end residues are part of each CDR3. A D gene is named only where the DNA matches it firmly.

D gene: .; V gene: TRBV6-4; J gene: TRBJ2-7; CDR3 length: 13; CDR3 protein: CASSVIRPREQYF
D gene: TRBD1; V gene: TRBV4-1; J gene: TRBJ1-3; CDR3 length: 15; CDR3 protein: CASSQEGGEMRPIYF
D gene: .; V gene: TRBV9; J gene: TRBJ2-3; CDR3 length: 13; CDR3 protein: CASSVVQKDTQYF
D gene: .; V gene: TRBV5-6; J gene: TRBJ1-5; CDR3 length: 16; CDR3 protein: CASSLASGPPDQPQHF
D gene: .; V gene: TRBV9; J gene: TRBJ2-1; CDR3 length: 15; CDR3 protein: CASSERGGVHNEQFF
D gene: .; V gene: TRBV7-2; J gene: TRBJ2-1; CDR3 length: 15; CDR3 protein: CASSPLGGAYNEQFF
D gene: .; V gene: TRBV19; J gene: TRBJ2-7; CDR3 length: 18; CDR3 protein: CASSIAFPGPGGGYEQYF
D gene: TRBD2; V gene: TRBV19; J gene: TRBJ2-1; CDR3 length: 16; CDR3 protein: CASSIVTSGSFNEQFF
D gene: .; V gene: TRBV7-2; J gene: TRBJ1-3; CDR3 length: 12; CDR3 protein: CASRGFGNTIYF
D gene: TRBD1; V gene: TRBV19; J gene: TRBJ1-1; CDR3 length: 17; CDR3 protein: CASSTLTGEVGNTEAFF
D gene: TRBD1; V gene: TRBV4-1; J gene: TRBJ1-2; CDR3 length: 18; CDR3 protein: CASSLRPFLGTEGVGYTF
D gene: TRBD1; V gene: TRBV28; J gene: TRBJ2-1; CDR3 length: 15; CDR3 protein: CASSSYRTGNNEQFF
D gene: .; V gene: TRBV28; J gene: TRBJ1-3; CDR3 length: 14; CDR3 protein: CASSFRDSGNTIYF
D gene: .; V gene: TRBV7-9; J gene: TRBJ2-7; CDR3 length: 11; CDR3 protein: CASSGIHEQYF
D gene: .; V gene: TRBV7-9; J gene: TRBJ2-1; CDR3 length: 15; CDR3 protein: CASSFVDNVRNEQFF
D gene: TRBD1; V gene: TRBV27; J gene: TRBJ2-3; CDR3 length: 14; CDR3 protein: CASTWTGGADTQYF
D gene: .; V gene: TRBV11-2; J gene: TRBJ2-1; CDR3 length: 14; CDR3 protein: CASSKRAVYNEQFF
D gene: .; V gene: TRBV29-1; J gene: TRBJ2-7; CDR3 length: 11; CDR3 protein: CSAQQRGEQYF
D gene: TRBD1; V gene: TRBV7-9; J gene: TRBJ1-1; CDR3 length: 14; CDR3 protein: CASSSETGGTEAFF
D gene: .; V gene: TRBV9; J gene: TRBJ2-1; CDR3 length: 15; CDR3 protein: CASSEGGGVGNEQFF
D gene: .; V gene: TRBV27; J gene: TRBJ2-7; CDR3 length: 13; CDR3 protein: CASSLGATYEQYF
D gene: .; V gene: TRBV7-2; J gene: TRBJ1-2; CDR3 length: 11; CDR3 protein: CASSSIGGYTF
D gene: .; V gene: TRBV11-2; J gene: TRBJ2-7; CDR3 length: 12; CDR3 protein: CASRALTYEQYF
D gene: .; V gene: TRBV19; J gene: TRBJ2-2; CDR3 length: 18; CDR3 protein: CASFPGHSSSLNTGELFF